Below, 19 T cell receptor beta chains from the same sample are listed, as sequenced in a study of cytomegalovirus exposure and HLA in healthy donors. PCR primers comprised 60 Vbeta and 13 Jbeta primers. Sequenced by immunoSEQ multiplex PCR; TCRdb stores in-frame clones only, minus some. Of roughly 150,000 clones listed, over 65% are singletons. The specimen was PBMCs. All receptors derive from a woman aged 25 to 39 in good health and CMV-seronegative.

This chain connects TRBV9 to TRBJ2-3; D is possibly TRBD2 (7 bases). Germline lookup yields CDR1 SGDLS and CDR2 YYNGEE. This CDR3 is 17 amino acids long. The ends were cut back, 4 bases at V and 5 bases at J, with 23 bases in the middle. CDR3 amino acids: CASSWGGQGGMQDTQYF. The CDR3 DNA reads TGTGCCAGCAGCTGGGGGGGACAAGGGGGAATGCAAGATACGCAGTATTTT.

The chain carries TRBV7-2 and TRBJ1-5; D remains ambiguous. The CDR3 sequence is 14 residues long. The germline gives CDR1 SGHTA, CDR2 FQGNSA. Between the trimmed V and J ends, which lost 2 bases and 4 bases, there was a span of 9 bases. For the CDR3, the DNA is TGTGCCAGCAGCTTACATAGCACAAATCAGCCCCAGCATTTT. It is translated as CASSLHSTNQPQHF.

The chain combines TRBV19 with TRBJ1-4; no clear D gene. V lost 2 bases and J lost 8, with 12 bases in between. Looked up from germline, CDR1 is LNHDA and CDR2 is SQIVND (reference sequence). This CDR3 has 14 residues. CDR3 protein: CASSISGGGEKLFF. Written as DNA, the CDR3 is TGTGCCAGTAGTATATCGGGAGGTGGCGAAAAACTGTTTTTT.

The chain recombines TRBV5-1 with TRBJ2-1, with 7 bases identical to TRBD1. Trimming cost V 6 bases and J 5 bases; bases outside gene matches: 11. Per the germline V gene, CDR1 is SGHRS and CDR2 is YFSETQ. This CDR3 has 15 residues. The CDR3 loop reads CASIQGFGTDNEQFF. The CDR3 DNA follows: TGCGCCAGCATTCAGGGGTTCGGGACAGACAATGAGCAGTTCTTC. Full variable domain (rest looked up from reference TRBV5-1 and TRBJ2-1): KAGVTQTPRYLIKTRGQQVTLSCSPISGHRSVSWYQQTPGQGLQFLFEYFSETQRNKGNFPGRFSGRQFSNSRSEMNVSTLELGDSALYLCASIQGFGTDNEQFFGPGTRLTVL.

The chain links TRBV4-1 to TRBJ2-3, with D maybe TRBD1 (6 bases). In germline, CDR1 is MGHRA, CDR2 YSYEKL. The V and J ends lost 4 bases and 5 bases respectively, with 13 bases between them. The CDR3 consists of 14 residues. The CDR3: CASSPQGRGDTQYF. The DNA for the CDR3 is TGCGCCAGCAGCCCCCAGGGGAGAGGAGATACGCAGTATTTT.

The rearrangement joins TRBV5-1 to TRBJ2-1; 9 bases align to TRBD2. The CDR3 covers 15 residues. V trimming: 0 bases; J trimming: 3 bases; junction bases outside the gene matches: 1. The V gene's germline CDR1 is SGHRS and CDR2 YFSETQ. Here the CDR3 reads CASSLVAGDYNEQFF. CDR3 sequence (DNA): TGCGCCAGCAGCTTGGTAGCGGGAGACTACAATGAGCAGTTCTTC.

V and J are TRBV28 and TRBJ1-2; 8 bases fit TRBD1. Germline assignment: CDR1 MDHEN and CDR2 SYDVKM. The CDR3 loop spans 16 amino acids. The junction had 21 bases not matched to a gene; V was cut back by 11 bases and J by 7 bases. The CDR3 loop is CAGASSFRGPGSGYTF. CDR3 DNA: TGTGCCGGGGCCAGCAGTTTCAGGGGGCCGGGGAGTGGCTACACCTTC.

This clone was detected once. The chain links TRBV6-1 to TRBJ1-6; D possibly corresponds to TRBD1 (6 bases). Trimming took off 2 bases at V and 7 bases at J, with 9 bases between the two ends. The CDR3 contains 14 residues. In germline, CDR1 is MNHNS, CDR2 SASEGT. Here the CDR3 reads CASSEQQGNSPLHF. The CDR3 DNA follows: TGTGCCAGCAGTGAACAACAGGGAAATTCACCCCTCCACTTT.

This chain links TRBV4-1 with TRBJ2-1; weak D call: TRBD1 (5 bases). CDR1 MGHRA and CDR2 YSYEKL come from the germline V gene. Trimming cost V 1 base and J 6 bases, with 16 bases left between them. The CDR3 extends over 16 amino acids. The CDR3 loop is CASSQVASPRVNEQFF. Written as DNA, the CDR3 is TGCGCCAGCAGCCAAGTCGCTAGTCCCAGGGTCAATGAGCAGTTCTTC.

The rearrangement joins TRBV2 to TRBJ2-5; D ambiguous. V was trimmed by 7 bases and J by 0 bases, leaving 6 bases between them. CDR3 length: 12 residues. Germline loops: CDR1 SNHLY, CDR2 FYNNEI. The CDR3 sequence is CASTVYQETQYF. CDR3 sequence (DNA): TGTGCCAGCACCGTGTACCAAGAGACCCAGTACTTC.

This clone came up a few times. The gene calls are TRBV30 and TRBJ2-5, with a possible D match to TRBD2 (6 bases). Trimming removed 0 bases at V and 4 bases at J, with 24 bases between. This CDR3 region has 18 residues. Germline V gives CDR1 GTSNPN, CDR2 SVGIG (reference sequence). CDR3 sequence: CAWSVGGPSAGSGETQYF. CDR3 bases: TGTGCCTGGAGTGTAGGAGGGCCTAGCGCAGGGAGTGGAGAGACCCAGTACTTC.

The CDR3 reads CASKRDLRYNEQFF. The CDR3 DNA is TGTGCCAGCAAGCGGGACTTACGCTACAATGAGCAGTTCTTC. The rearrangement uses TRBV28 and TRBJ2-1; TRBD2 matches 7 bases. With V trimmed by 7 bases and J by 3 bases, 6 bases remained unmatched. The CDR3 spans 14 residues. Germline CDR1 and CDR2: MDHEN and SYDVKM.

The chain carries TRBV10-3 and TRBJ2-2; TRBD2 matches at 8 bases. Germline V gene lookup returns CDR1 ENHRY and CDR2 SYGVKD. This CDR3 comprises 14 residues. Unmatched junction bases numbered 10, after V lost 11 bases and J lost 5 bases. CDR3 nucleotides: TGTGCCTCTCGGGGGCTAGCGGGTACCGGGGAGCTGTTTTTT. This gives the protein CASRGLAGTGELFF.

This clone turned up a few times. V is TRBV28 and J is TRBJ2-7; possible D gene TRBD2, 6 bases. CDR1 is MDHEN and CDR2 is SYDVKM in the germline V gene. The CDR3 is 11 residues long. Deletions cut 11 bases from V and 3 bases from J, with 11 bases between. This chain's CDR3 is CAGGAHYEQYF. The DNA for the CDR3 is TGTGCCGGAGGGGCCCACTACGAGCAGTACTTC.

The rearrangement uses TRBV4-2 and TRBJ2-5, with TRBD1 identical over 12 bases. This CDR3 contains 17 residues. V dropped 1 base and J dropped 5; count of bases not matched to a gene: 8. Germline CDR1 is LGHNA and CDR2 is YNFKEQ. The CDR3 bases are TGTGCCAGCAGCCAAGGAGTTGGGACAGGGGGCGCGGAGACCCAGTACTTC. It yields the protein CASSQGVGTGGAETQYF.

The gene calls are TRBV19 and TRBJ2-7; the match to TRBD2 covers 7 bases. The trim removed 5 bases at V and 1 base at J, leaving 5 bases unmatched. This CDR3 contains 14 residues. Germline values: CDR1 LNHDA, CDR2 SQIVND (reference sequence). The DNA of the CDR3 is TGTGCCAGTAGTCGCACTAGCGATTCCTACGAGCAGTACTTC. This translates into CASSRTSDSYEQYF. Drawing the rest from reference TRBV19 and TRBJ2-7, the complete variable domain is DGGITQSPKYLFRKEGQNVTLSCEQNLNHDAMYWYRQDPGQGLRLIYYSQIVNDFQKGDIAEGYSVSREKKESFPLTVTSAQKNPTAFYLCASSRTSDSYEQYFGPGTRLTVT.

This clone was detected once. This rearrangement joins TRBV7-2 to TRBJ2-7; 9 positions agree with TRBD2. The V gene end was trimmed by 0 bases and the J gene end by 6 bases; junction bases not matched to a gene: 3. Germline CDR1 reads SGHTA; CDR2 reads FQGNSA. This CDR3 is 14 amino acids long. This CDR3 reads CASSLASGSSEQYF. CDR3 DNA: TGTGCCAGCAGCTTAGCTAGCGGGAGTTCCGAGCAGTACTTC.

The DNA of the CDR3 is TGTGCCAGCAGCCCGAGGACTAGCGGGACCTATGAGCAGTTCTTC. Translation: CASSPRTSGTYEQFF. This chain links TRBV7-2 with TRBJ2-1, with 12 bases aligning to TRBD2. The CDR3 is 15 amino acids. The germline CDR1 and CDR2 sequences are SGHTA and FQGNSA. After removal of 5 bases from V and 8 bases from J, the junction contained 7 bases not matched to a gene. Combining the CDR3 with reference TRBV7-2 and TRBJ2-1 gives the whole variable domain GAGVSQSPSNKVTEKGKDVELRCDPISGHTALYWYRQSLGQGLEFLIYFQGNSAPDKSGLPSDRFSAERTGGSVSTLTIQRTQQEDSAVYLCASSPRTSGTYEQFFGPGTRLTVL.

The genes are TRBV30 and TRBJ2-6; TRBD1 agrees at 11 bases. CDR3 length: 18 residues. V was clipped by 1 base and J by 2 bases; unmatched bases: 7. The germline CDR1 and CDR2 sequences are GTSNPN and SVGIG (reference sequence). CDR3 amino acids: CAWSDTDRGLPGANVLTF. DNA for the CDR3: TGTGCCTGGAGTGACACGGACAGGGGGCTGCCTGGGGCCAACGTCCTGACTTTC. Complete variable domain (other parts from reference TRBV30 and TRBJ2-6): SQTIHQWPATLVQPVGSPLSLECTVEGTSNPNLYWYRQAAGRGLQLLFYSVGIGQISSEVPQNLSASRPQDRQFILSSKKLLLSDSGFYLCAWSDTDRGLPGANVLTFGAGSRLTVL.